The clone carrying this T cell receptor beta chain occurred once. These data are taken from a study of CD8 T cells in Susac syndrome. Random-hexamer reverse transcription was applied to roughly 0.5 to 1 ug RNA. TCRdb called the immunoSEQ multiplex PCR reads again in MiXCR, with one record for every CDR3 protein. The top ten hold 0.12% of the sample, which has 150,000 to 200,000 distinct CDR3 sequences, 94% seen once. This CDR3 contains 15 residues. V trimming: 0 bases; J trimming: 6 bases; junction bases outside the gene matches: 6. CDR1 SGHDT and CDR2 YYEEEE come from the germline V gene. This receptor was obtained from a human donor with Susac syndrome. The material sequenced was CD4+ T cells from PBMCs. V and J are TRBV5-6 and TRBJ2-1; the match to TRBD2 covers 7 bases. CDR3 DNA sequence: TGTGCCAGCAGCTTGGGGACTAGAAGCGGCAATGAGCAGTTCTTC. Its translation is CASSLGTRSGNEQFF.